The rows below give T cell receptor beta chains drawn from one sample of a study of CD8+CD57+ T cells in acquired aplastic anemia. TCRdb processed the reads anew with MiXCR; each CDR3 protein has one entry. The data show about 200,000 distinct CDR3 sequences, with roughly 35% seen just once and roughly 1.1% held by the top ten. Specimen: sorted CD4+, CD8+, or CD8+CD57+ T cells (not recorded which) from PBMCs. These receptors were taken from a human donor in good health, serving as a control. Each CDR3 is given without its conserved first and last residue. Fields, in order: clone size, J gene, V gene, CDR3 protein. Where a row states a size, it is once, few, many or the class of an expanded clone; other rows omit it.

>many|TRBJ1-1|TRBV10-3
AISVTGTEAF
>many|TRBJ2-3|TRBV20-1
SARTATDTQY
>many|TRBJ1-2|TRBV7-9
ASSLERGDYGYT
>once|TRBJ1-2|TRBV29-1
SVDLGVGYT
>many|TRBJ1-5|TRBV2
ASSESRTGNQPQH
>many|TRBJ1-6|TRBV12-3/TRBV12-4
ASSPERAPSSASYNSPLH
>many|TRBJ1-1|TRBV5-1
ATTLGTGGMNTEAF
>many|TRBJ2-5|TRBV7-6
ASSFSLAGDQQETQY
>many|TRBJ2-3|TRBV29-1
SVEVAVALTDTQY
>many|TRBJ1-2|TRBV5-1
ASSNDRGYYGYT
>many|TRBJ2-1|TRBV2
ASRRGLAGVPEQF
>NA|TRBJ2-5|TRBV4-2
ASSQVSGRLGHEETQY
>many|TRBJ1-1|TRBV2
ASSDWNTEAF
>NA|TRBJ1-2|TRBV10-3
AISESLGADGYT
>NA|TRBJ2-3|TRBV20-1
SASMTSGGGDTQY
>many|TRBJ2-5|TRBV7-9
ASSLLVVGTAQETQY
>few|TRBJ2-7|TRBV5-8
ASSYMAGPGEQY
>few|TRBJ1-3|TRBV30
AWSQQGNTIY
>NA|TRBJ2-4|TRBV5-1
ASSPSGGLGNIQY
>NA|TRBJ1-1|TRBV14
ASSLRDRVNTEAF
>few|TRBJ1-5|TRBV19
AWSRRDVSNQPQH
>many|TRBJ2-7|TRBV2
ASSGVRGFYEQY
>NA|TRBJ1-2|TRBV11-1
ASSSWTGRTNYGYT
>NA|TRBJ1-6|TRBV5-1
ASSLTHDSPLH
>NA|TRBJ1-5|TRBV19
ASSEGQYSNQPQH
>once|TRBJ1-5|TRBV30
AWSLGDRGSQPQH
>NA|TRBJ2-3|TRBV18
ASSRDRWDTDTQY
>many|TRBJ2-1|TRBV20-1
SARGGRYYNEQF
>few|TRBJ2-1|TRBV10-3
AISTGGGAHEQF
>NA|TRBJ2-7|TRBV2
ASSAKQSWSGGSYERY
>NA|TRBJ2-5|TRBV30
AWKRVSQPPYQETQY
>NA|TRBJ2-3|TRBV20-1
SARKTGSDTQY
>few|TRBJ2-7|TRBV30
ASNRPPETYEQY
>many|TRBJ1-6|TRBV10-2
ASSPDVGHTRRTYNSPLH
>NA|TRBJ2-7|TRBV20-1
SAKGRLSAYEQH
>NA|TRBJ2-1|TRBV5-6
ASSQGLGNEQF
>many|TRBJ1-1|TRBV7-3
ASSLDSLTEAF
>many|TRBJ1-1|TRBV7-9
ASSRQNVRDTEAF
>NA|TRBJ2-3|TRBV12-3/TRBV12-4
ASSPGTSGRPSTDTQY
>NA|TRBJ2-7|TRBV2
ASSPASGGPYEQY
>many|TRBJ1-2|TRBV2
ASRDPDRPAGYT
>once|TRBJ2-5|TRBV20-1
SARAHRLQETQY
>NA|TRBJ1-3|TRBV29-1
SVSVGGGISGNTIY
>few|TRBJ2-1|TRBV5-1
ATRPGTSGRSTQF
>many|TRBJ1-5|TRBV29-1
SVTVDGNQPQH
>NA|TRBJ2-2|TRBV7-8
ASRWAGNTGELF
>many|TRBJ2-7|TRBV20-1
SALNWGQAAYEQY
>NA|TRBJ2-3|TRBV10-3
AISDPKGTSTDTQY
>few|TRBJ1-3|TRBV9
ASSVDGRLDPGNTIY
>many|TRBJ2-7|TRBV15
ATSRDWPRGQGKHEQY
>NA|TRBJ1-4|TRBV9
ASSKTNRIDGRNEKLF
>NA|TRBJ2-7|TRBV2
ASSSRANTYEQY
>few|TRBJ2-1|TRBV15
ATSRVLVDPYNEQF
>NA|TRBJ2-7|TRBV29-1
SARTSGEKDLYEQY
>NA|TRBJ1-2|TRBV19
ASTARDHGYT